This T cell receptor (beta chain) originates from a study of response to subunit inactivated influenza vaccine. This clonotype has more than one count but fewer than ten. V gave up 0 bases and J gave up 3 bases, with 11 bases separating them. CDR1 and CDR2 (germline): GTSNPN, SVGIG (reference sequence). The CDR3 runs 14 residues. TCRdb reprocessed the RT-PCR reads via MiXCR and lists one record per CDR3 protein. The sample shows about 540,000 distinct CDR3 sequences, approximately 24% of them seen only once. This sample also appeared in a second study, on T cells expressing NK-cell markers. As that report states: Production of TCR beta cDNA relied on 5'RACE template switching with UMIs. In sorted CD3+CD56+NKG2C+, CD3+CD56+NKG2C- and CD3+CD56-NKG2C+ T cells, TCR beta repertoires were obtained. Within the sequenced cohort of eight donors, seven exhibited HCMV seropositivity and one was seronegative. Several experiments employed an anti-gamma-delta TCR antibody to confine sorting to alpha-beta TCR T cells. The leading position in the CD3+CD56-NKG2C+ fraction of several donors also went to these clonotypes.

The specimen comprised CD4+ T cells sorted from PBMCs, sampled about 12 days after vaccination. V is TRBV30 and J is TRBJ2-5; D is possibly TRBD2 (7 bases). This receptor was taken from a man aged 45-60 years who received an inactivated influenza vaccine. CDR3 bases: TGTGCCTGGAGTGTAGGGGGGGTGAAAGAGACCCAGTACTTC. It yields the protein CAWSVGGVKETQYF.